The present T cell receptor (beta chain) was sequenced within a study of human T cells and chemical hapten exposure. Study-wide background: Slight differences in pooled library volume were the main source of varying TCR yields across samples. The study, taken as a whole, reports: Unchanged with DPC sensitization were TCRs above 1 in 1000 frequency.

The study's library attached unique molecular identifiers to single cDNA molecules. Per the original methods: Sequenced samples showed a median of approximately 100,000 TCRs each, with counts running from around 25,000 to 690,000. TCRdb redid the calling of the RACE reads with MiXCR, one entry per CDR3 protein. The V and J calls shown here were made by TCRdb, not taken from the authors' results. This sample has about 46,000 distinct CDR3 sequences; 3.5% to 4.5% occur once, and the top ten carry approximately 1.5%. This CDR3 comprises 14 residues. CDR1 SEHNR and CDR2 FQNEAQ come from the germline V gene (reference sequence). Time point here: healthy volunteer bleed at 2 weeks. Sequencing started from total RNA isolated from unfractionated whole blood. As to this clonotype: Antigen specificity is unknown. A single base separates this from a much larger clone, so it may be a read error.

The chain combines TRBV7-9 with TRBJ2-3; 8 bases fit TRBD1. Sequencing was done on a sample of whole blood. This TCR derives from a female donor in good health. Some clones in this sample may be carry-over from other donors' samples. CDR3 DNA: TGTGGCAGCAGCTTAGGTGGCCCTTCGGACAGGGAGTATTTT. Its translation: CGSSLGGPSDREYF.